Listed below are T cell receptor beta chains from one sample, sequenced in a study of blood T cell repertoires in COVID-19. Some clones are missing from TCRdb's copy, which holds only in-frame ones; the method was immunoSEQ multiplex PCR. The table lists approximately 230,000 clones, around 80% of them singletons, with about 4% in the top ten. The specimen sequenced was peripheral blood. These receptors were collected from a middle-aged woman with active or convalescent COVID-19. Each CDR3 is given with its conserved first and last residue. The D gene is left open where the match is weak. Expanded clones are given a class, and other clones once, few, many or no size at all.

v_call: TRBV5-1
d_call: TRBD1
clone_size: NA
j_call: TRBJ2-3
cdr3_nt: TGCGCCAGCAGCCGACTCCGGACAGGGGCCGCTGATACGCAGTATTTT
cdr3_aa: CASSRLRTGAADTQYF

v_call: TRBV5-8
d_call: NA
clone_size: few
j_call: TRBJ1-1
cdr3_nt: TGTGCCAGCAGCTCCGTTATCGGACTCGTAGGGACTGAAGCTTTCTTT
cdr3_aa: CASSSVIGLVGTEAFF

v_call: TRBV5-1
d_call: TRBD2
clone_size: NA
j_call: TRBJ2-3
cdr3_nt: TGCGCCAGTATGGTGACTAGCGGGGCAGCAGATACGCAGTATTTT
cdr3_aa: CASMVTSGAADTQYF

v_call: TRBV5-6
d_call: NA
clone_size: NA
j_call: TRBJ1-3
cdr3_nt: TGTGCCAGCAGCTTGCGTAGGACTCGCTCTGGAAACACCATATATTTT
cdr3_aa: CASSLRRTRSGNTIYF

v_call: TRBV7-3
d_call: TRBD1
clone_size: NA
j_call: TRBJ2-1
cdr3_nt: TGTGCCAGCAGCTCCGACAGGGTCGGCTACAATGAGCAGTTCTTC
cdr3_aa: CASSSDRVGYNEQFF

v_call: TRBV30
d_call: TRBD2
clone_size: NA
j_call: TRBJ2-1
cdr3_nt: TGTGCCTGGAGTGTACTAGCGGGGGGGGAGCAGTTCTTC
cdr3_aa: CAWSVLAGGEQFF

v_call: TRBV7-5
d_call: NA
clone_size: NA
j_call: TRBJ1-5
cdr3_nt: TGTGTCAGAAGCTTAGATCAGTCGCAGCCCCAGCATTTT
cdr3_aa: CVRSLDQSQPQHF

v_call: TRBV7-2
d_call: TRBD1
clone_size: NA
j_call: TRBJ2-7
cdr3_nt: TGTGCCAGCAGCTTAGCCTGGACAGGGCAGGGCGAGCAGTACTTC
cdr3_aa: CASSLAWTGQGEQYF

v_call: TRBV9
d_call: TRBD1
clone_size: NA
j_call: TRBJ1-5
cdr3_nt: TGTGCCAGCAGCGATGGGACAGCCGGGCCCCAGCATTTT
cdr3_aa: CASSDGTAGPQHF

v_call: TRBV29-1
d_call: TRBD1
clone_size: NA
j_call: TRBJ1-2
cdr3_nt: TGCAGCGTTGAGGACAGGGGGTTCAATGGCTACACCTTC
cdr3_aa: CSVEDRGFNGYTF

v_call: TRBV11-1
d_call: NA
clone_size: NA
j_call: TRBJ1-6
cdr3_nt: TGTGCCAGCAGCTTGTCTGTACAGGGAAACTCACCCCTCCACTTT
cdr3_aa: CASSLSVQGNSPLHF

v_call: TRBV10-3
d_call: TRBD1
clone_size: few
j_call: TRBJ1-2
cdr3_nt: TGTGCCATCAGTCTTCGGACAGGTGGCTATGGCTACACCTTC
cdr3_aa: CAISLRTGGYGYTF

v_call: TRBV6-5
d_call: TRBD1
clone_size: NA
j_call: TRBJ2-3
cdr3_nt: TGTGCCAGCAGTAAACGGACAGGGGGAGATACGCAGTATTTT
cdr3_aa: CASSKRTGGDTQYF

v_call: TRBV7-6
d_call: TRBD1
clone_size: once
j_call: TRBJ2-7
cdr3_nt: TGTGCCAGCAGCTCGACAGGGTCGGGGGAGCAGTACTTC
cdr3_aa: CASSSTGSGEQYF

v_call: TRBV5-5
d_call: NA
clone_size: NA
j_call: TRBJ1-1
cdr3_nt: TGTGCCAGCAGCTTTTCCGTGAACACTGAAGCTTTCTTT
cdr3_aa: CASSFSVNTEAFF

v_call: TRBV4-2
d_call: TRBD2
clone_size: NA
j_call: TRBJ2-2
cdr3_nt: TGTGCCAGCAGCCAACAGACTAGCGGGTTTAGGAGAGGCGGGGAGCTGTTTTTT
cdr3_aa: CASSQQTSGFRRGGELFF

v_call: TRBV10-2
d_call: TRBD1
clone_size: NA
j_call: TRBJ1-1
cdr3_nt: TGCGCCAGCAGTGATGCTCCAGGGGGCTCGCGGAACACTGAAGCTTTCTTT
cdr3_aa: CASSDAPGGSRNTEAFF

v_call: TRBV7-2
d_call: NA
clone_size: NA
j_call: TRBJ1-2
cdr3_nt: TGTGCCAGCAGCATGCGGACAGCCCATAACTATGGCTACACCTTC
cdr3_aa: CASSMRTAHNYGYTF

v_call: TRBV6-6
d_call: NA
clone_size: NA
j_call: TRBJ2-2
cdr3_nt: TGTGCCAGCAGTTACCGAGGAGCCGGGGAGCTGTTTTTT
cdr3_aa: CASSYRGAGELFF

v_call: TRBV28
d_call: TRBD2
clone_size: NA
j_call: TRBJ2-5
cdr3_nt: TGTGCCAGCAGTTTCCTAGCGGGGGGGCAAGAGACCCAGTACTTC
cdr3_aa: CASSFLAGGQETQYF

v_call: TRBV5-1
d_call: NA
clone_size: NA
j_call: TRBJ2-5
cdr3_nt: TGCGCCAGCACGGACAGCCAAGAGACCCAGTACTTC
cdr3_aa: CASTDSQETQYF

v_call: TRBV29-1
d_call: TRBD2
clone_size: once
j_call: TRBJ2-7
cdr3_nt: TGCAGCGTTGACCCCCGTGGTAGCGGGGGGGCCGGATCCTACGAGCAGTACTTC
cdr3_aa: CSVDPRGSGGAGSYEQYF

v_call: TRBV29-1
d_call: TRBD1
clone_size: NA
j_call: TRBJ1-1
cdr3_nt: TGCAGCGCAGACAGGGTGAACACTGAAGCTTTCTTT
cdr3_aa: CSADRVNTEAFF

v_call: TRBV30
d_call: NA
clone_size: NA
j_call: TRBJ2-7
cdr3_nt: TGTGCCTGGAGTGCGGGGATAGTTAACTACGAGCAGTACTTC
cdr3_aa: CAWSAGIVNYEQYF

v_call: TRBV15
d_call: NA
clone_size: NA
j_call: TRBJ1-6
cdr3_nt: TGTGCCACCAGCAGAGCACAGATCAACAATTCACCCCTCCACTTT
cdr3_aa: CATSRAQINNSPLHF

v_call: TRBV9
d_call: NA
clone_size: once
j_call: TRBJ1-3
cdr3_nt: TGTGCCAGCAGCGCCGGACATCACTCTGGAAACACCATATATTTT
cdr3_aa: CASSAGHHSGNTIYF

v_call: TRBV2
d_call: TRBD1
clone_size: NA
j_call: TRBJ2-4
cdr3_nt: TGTGCCAGCAGTGAATTGACAGGGGTAGACATTCAGTACTTC
cdr3_aa: CASSELTGVDIQYF

v_call: TRBV5-1
d_call: NA
clone_size: NA
j_call: TRBJ2-1
cdr3_nt: TGCGCCAGCAGCTTGGTGGGGGGGCCTTCGTATGAGCAGTTCTTC
cdr3_aa: CASSLVGGPSYEQFF

v_call: TRBV28
d_call: NA
clone_size: NA
j_call: TRBJ1-2
cdr3_nt: TGTGCCAGCAGTTTATGGGGGAGCAGGTATGGCTACACCTTC
cdr3_aa: CASSLWGSRYGYTF

v_call: TRBV6-4
d_call: TRBD1
clone_size: few
j_call: TRBJ2-1
cdr3_nt: TGTGCCAGCAGTGACTCTGAGACAGGGGGAAATGAGCAGTTCTTC
cdr3_aa: CASSDSETGGNEQFF

v_call: TRBV19
d_call: NA
clone_size: NA
j_call: TRBJ1-5
cdr3_nt: TGTGCCAGTAGTGAGAACCGGGGTTCGCCCCAGCATTTT
cdr3_aa: CASSENRGSPQHF

v_call: TRBV18
d_call: TRBD2
clone_size: NA
j_call: TRBJ2-2
cdr3_nt: TGTGCCAGCTCACCACCTAGCGGGGTAGGAACCGGGGAGCTGTTTTTT
cdr3_aa: CASSPPSGVGTGELFF

v_call: TRBV30
d_call: NA
clone_size: NA
j_call: TRBJ1-2
cdr3_nt: TGTGCCTGGAGTGTCGGAGGGGATGGCTACACCTTC
cdr3_aa: CAWSVGGDGYTF

v_call: TRBV30
d_call: NA
clone_size: NA
j_call: TRBJ1-4
cdr3_nt: TGTGCCTGGAATCTAAGGAGAGGGCTCGAAAAACTGTTTTTT
cdr3_aa: CAWNLRRGLEKLFF

v_call: TRBV30
d_call: NA
clone_size: NA
j_call: TRBJ1-3
cdr3_nt: TGTGCCTGGAGGTGGAGTCGGGACACCATATATTTT
cdr3_aa: CAWRWSRDTIYF

v_call: TRBV6-1
d_call: TRBD1
clone_size: NA
j_call: TRBJ1-2
cdr3_nt: TGTGCCAGCAGTGATCGAGGGGACAGGGCCCTAAACTATGGCTACACCTTC
cdr3_aa: CASSDRGDRALNYGYTF

v_call: TRBV19
d_call: NA
clone_size: NA
j_call: TRBJ1-1
cdr3_nt: TGTGCCAGTAGTACCTCCGGGGTAGCTTTCTTT
cdr3_aa: CASSTSGVAFF

v_call: TRBV29-1
d_call: TRBD1
clone_size: once
j_call: TRBJ1-2
cdr3_nt: TGCAGCGTTGAAGATGGACAGGGAACGAGCTATGGCTACACCTTC
cdr3_aa: CSVEDGQGTSYGYTF

v_call: TRBV28
d_call: TRBD1
clone_size: many
j_call: TRBJ1-5
cdr3_nt: TGTGCCAGCAGCCGCGACAGGGGGGGCAATCAGCCCCAGCATTTT
cdr3_aa: CASSRDRGGNQPQHF

v_call: TRBV2
d_call: NA
clone_size: NA
j_call: TRBJ2-5
cdr3_nt: TGTGCCAGCAGTCTGACTGAGACCCAGTACTTC
cdr3_aa: CASSLTETQYF

v_call: TRBV2
d_call: TRBD1
clone_size: NA
j_call: TRBJ1-3
cdr3_nt: TGTGCCAGCAGCCCCGGGACAGGGGGCCTTGGAAACACCATATATTTT
cdr3_aa: CASSPGTGGLGNTIYF

v_call: TRBV6-1
d_call: NA
clone_size: NA
j_call: TRBJ1-2
cdr3_nt: TGTGCCAGCAGTGACGTCTATGGCTACACCTTC
cdr3_aa: CASSDVYGYTF

v_call: TRBV29-1
d_call: NA
clone_size: NA
j_call: TRBJ1-3
cdr3_nt: TGCAGCGTTCATGAGGGAAACACCATATATTTT
cdr3_aa: CSVHEGNTIYF

v_call: TRBV6-4
d_call: NA
clone_size: NA
j_call: TRBJ1-2
cdr3_nt: TGTGCCAGCAGTGACTCGAACAGGCTTAGTGGCTACACCTTC
cdr3_aa: CASSDSNRLSGYTF

v_call: TRBV25-1
d_call: NA
clone_size: NA
j_call: TRBJ1-1
cdr3_nt: TGTGCCAGCGGCCGTCACAACACTGAAGCTTTCTTT
cdr3_aa: CASGRHNTEAFF

v_call: TRBV19
d_call: NA
clone_size: NA
j_call: TRBJ2-5
cdr3_nt: TGTGCCAGTAGTCCCCGGCGGTTACAAGAGACCCAGTACTTC
cdr3_aa: CASSPRRLQETQYF

v_call: TRBV19
d_call: TRBD1
clone_size: NA
j_call: TRBJ1-3
cdr3_nt: TGTGCCAGTAGTATGGCAGGGGGCTCTGGAAACACCATATATTTT
cdr3_aa: CASSMAGGSGNTIYF

v_call: TRBV11-3
d_call: NA
clone_size: NA
j_call: TRBJ1-1
cdr3_nt: TGTGCCAGCAGCTTAGATACAGCTCCGAACACTGAAGCTTTCTTT
cdr3_aa: CASSLDTAPNTEAFF

v_call: TRBV7-2
d_call: NA
clone_size: NA
j_call: TRBJ2-3
cdr3_nt: TGTGCCAGCAGCCACTCTTCTAGTGATACGCAGTATTTT
cdr3_aa: CASSHSSSDTQYF

v_call: TRBV30
d_call: NA
clone_size: NA
j_call: TRBJ1-1
cdr3_nt: TGTGCCTGGAGTCTGAGCGGACGGGGCACTGAAGCTTTCTTT
cdr3_aa: CAWSLSGRGTEAFF

v_call: TRBV27
d_call: TRBD1
clone_size: NA
j_call: TRBJ1-4
cdr3_nt: TGTGCCAGTAAAGGTACAACGGGACAGGGCGGAAAACTGTTTTTT
cdr3_aa: CASKGTTGQGGKLFF

v_call: TRBV7-8
d_call: NA
clone_size: NA
j_call: TRBJ1-2
cdr3_nt: TGTGCCAGCAGTCCTACCGGGACTGACTATGGCTACACCTTC
cdr3_aa: CASSPTGTDYGYTF

v_call: TRBV30
d_call: TRBD1
clone_size: NA
j_call: TRBJ1-5
cdr3_nt: TGTGCCTGGAGTGTGGGACAGGGCAATCAGCCCCAGCATTTT
cdr3_aa: CAWSVGQGNQPQHF